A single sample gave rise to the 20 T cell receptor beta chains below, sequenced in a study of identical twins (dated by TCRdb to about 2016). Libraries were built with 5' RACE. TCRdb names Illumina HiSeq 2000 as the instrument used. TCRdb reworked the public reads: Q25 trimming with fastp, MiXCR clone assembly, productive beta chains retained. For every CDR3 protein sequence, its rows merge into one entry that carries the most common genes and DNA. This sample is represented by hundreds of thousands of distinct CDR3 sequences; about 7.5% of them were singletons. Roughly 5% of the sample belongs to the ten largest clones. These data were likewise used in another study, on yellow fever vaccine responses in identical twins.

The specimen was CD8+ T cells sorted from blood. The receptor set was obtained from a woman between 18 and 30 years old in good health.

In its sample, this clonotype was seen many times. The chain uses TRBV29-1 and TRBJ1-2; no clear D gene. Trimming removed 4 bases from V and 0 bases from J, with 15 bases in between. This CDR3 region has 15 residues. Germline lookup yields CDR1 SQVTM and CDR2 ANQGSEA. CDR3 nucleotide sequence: TGCAGCGTTGTTGGTGGTTTGGGTTCTAACTATGGCTACACCTTC. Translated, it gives CSVVGGLGSNYGYTF.

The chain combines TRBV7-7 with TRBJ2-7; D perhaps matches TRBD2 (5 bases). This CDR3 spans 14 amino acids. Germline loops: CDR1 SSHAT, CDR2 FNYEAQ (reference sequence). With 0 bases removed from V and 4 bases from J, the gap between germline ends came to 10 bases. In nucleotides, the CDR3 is TGTGCCAGCAGCTTAGCCTTAGGAGGATACGAGCAGTACTTC. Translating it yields CASSLALGGYEQYF.

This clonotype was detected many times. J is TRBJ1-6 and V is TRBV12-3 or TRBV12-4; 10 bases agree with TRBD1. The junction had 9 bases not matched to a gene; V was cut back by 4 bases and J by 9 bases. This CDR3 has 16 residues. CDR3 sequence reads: CASSSERTGGFSPLHF. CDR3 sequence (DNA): TGTGCCAGCAGTTCCGAGCGGACAGGGGGTTTTTCACCCCTCCACTTT.

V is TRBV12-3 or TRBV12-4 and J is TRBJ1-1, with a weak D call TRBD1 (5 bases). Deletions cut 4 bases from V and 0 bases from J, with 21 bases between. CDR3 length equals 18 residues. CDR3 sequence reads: CASSSLGGPTDMNTEAFF. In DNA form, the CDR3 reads TGTGCCAGCAGTTCCCTTGGGGGACCGACAGACATGAACACTGAAGCTTTCTTT.

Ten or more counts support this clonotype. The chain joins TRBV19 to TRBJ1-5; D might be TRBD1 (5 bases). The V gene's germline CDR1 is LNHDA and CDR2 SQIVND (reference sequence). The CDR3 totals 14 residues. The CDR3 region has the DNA TGTGCTTCCGGGGGTATTTATAGCAATCAGCCCCAGCATTTT. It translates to CASGGIYSNQPQHF.

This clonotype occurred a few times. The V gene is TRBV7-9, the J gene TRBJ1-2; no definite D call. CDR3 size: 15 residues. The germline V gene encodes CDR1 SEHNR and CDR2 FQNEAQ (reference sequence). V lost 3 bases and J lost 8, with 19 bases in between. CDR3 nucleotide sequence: TGTGCCAGCAGCTTCGGCGGAGGACTGTCTTGGGGCTACACCTTC. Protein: CASSFGGGLSWGYTF.

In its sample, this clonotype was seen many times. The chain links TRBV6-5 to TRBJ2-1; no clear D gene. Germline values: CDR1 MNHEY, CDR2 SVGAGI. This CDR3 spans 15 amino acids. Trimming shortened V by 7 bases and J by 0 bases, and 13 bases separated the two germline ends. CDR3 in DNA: TGTGCCAGCATACGATCAGAAGGCTCCTACAATGAGCAGTTCTTC. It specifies CASIRSEGSYNEQFF.

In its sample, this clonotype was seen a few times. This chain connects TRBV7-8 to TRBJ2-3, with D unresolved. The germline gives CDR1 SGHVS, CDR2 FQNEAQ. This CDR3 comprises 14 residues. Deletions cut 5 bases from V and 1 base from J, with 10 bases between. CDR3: CASSHDTRTDTQYF. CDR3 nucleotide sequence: TGTGCCAGCAGCCATGATACCCGCACAGATACGCAGTATTTT.

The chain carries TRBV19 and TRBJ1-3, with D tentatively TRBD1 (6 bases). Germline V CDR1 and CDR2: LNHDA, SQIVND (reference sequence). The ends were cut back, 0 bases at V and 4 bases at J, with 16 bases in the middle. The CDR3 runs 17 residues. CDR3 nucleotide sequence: TGTGCCAGTAGTATAGATCTGGGGGCTCGGCTAGGAAACACCATATATTTT. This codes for CASSIDLGARLGNTIYF.

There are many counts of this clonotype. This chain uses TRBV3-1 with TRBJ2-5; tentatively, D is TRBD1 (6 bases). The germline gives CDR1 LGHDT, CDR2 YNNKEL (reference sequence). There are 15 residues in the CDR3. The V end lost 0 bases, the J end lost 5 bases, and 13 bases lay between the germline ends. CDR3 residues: CASSQDGTLQETQYF. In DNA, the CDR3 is TGTGCCAGCAGCCAAGATGGGACACTCCAGGAGACCCAGTACTTC.

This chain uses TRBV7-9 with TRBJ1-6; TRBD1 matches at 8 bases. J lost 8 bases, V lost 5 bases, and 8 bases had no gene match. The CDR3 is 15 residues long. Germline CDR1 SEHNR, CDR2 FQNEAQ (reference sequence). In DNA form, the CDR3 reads TGTGCCAGCAGCGACGGACAGGGAGGTGATTCACCCCTCCACTTT. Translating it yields CASSDGQGGDSPLHF. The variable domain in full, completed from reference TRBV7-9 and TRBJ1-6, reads DTGVSQNPRHKITKRGQNVTFRCDPISEHNRLYWYRQTLGQGPEFLTYFQNEAQLEKSRLLSDRFSAERPKGSFSTLEIQRTEQGDSAMYLCASSDGQGGDSPLHFGNGTRLTVT.

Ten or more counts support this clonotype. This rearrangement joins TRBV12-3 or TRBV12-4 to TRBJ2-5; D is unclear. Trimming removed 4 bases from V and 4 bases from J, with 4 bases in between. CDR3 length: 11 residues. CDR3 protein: CASSSTETQYF. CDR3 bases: TGTGCCAGCAGTTCTACAGAGACCCAGTACTTC.

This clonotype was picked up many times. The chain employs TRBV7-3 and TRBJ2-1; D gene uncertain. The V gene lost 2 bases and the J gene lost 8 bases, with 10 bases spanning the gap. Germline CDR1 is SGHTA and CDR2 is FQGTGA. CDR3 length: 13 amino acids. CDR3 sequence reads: CASSLGVVDEQFF. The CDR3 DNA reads TGTGCCAGCAGCTTAGGGGTGGTGGATGAGCAGTTCTTC.

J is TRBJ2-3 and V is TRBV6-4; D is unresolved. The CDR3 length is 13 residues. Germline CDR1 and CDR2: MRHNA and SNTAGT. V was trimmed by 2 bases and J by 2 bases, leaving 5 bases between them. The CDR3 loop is CASSDDNTDTQYF. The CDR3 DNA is TGTGCCAGCAGTGACGACAACACAGATACGCAGTATTTT.

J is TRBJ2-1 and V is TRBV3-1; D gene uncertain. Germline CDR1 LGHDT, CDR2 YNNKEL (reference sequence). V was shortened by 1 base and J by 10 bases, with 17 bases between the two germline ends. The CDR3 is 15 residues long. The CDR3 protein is CASSQGGVGLREQFF. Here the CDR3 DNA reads TGTGCCAGCAGCCAAGGAGGTGTGGGGTTGAGGGAGCAGTTCTTC.

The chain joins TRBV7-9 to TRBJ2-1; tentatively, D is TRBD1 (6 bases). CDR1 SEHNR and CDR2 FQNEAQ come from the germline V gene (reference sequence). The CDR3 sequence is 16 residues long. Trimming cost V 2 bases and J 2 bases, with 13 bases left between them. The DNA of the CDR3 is TGTGCCAGCAGCTTAACCGGGACACAAGCCTACAATGAGCAGTTCTTC. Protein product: CASSLTGTQAYNEQFF. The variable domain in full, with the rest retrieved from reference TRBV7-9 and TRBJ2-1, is DTGVSQNPRHKITKRGQNVTFRCDPISEHNRLYWYRQTLGQGPEFLTYFQNEAQLEKSRLLSDRFSAERPKGSFSTLEIQRTEQGDSAMYLCASSLTGTQAYNEQFFGPGTRLTVL.

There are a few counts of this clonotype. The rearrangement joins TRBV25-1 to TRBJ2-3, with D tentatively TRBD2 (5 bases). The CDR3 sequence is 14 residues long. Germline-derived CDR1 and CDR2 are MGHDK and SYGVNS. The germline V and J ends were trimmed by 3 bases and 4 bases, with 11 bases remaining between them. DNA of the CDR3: TGTGCCAGCAGTGATGTTACGGGATCAGATACGCAGTATTTT. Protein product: CASSDVTGSDTQYF.

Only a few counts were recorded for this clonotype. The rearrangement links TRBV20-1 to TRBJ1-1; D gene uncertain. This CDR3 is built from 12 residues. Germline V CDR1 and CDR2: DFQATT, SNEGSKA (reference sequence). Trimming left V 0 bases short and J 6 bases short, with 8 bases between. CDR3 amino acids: CSARDLVPEAFF. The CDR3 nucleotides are TGCAGTGCTAGAGATCTAGTCCCTGAAGCTTTCTTT.

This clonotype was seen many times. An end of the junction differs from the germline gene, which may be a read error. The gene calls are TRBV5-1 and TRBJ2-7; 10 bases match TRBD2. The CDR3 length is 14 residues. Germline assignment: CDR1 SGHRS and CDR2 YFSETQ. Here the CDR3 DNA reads TGTGCCAGCAGTTTAGCGGGAGGATCCTACGAGCAGTACTTC. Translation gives CASSLAGGSYEQYF.

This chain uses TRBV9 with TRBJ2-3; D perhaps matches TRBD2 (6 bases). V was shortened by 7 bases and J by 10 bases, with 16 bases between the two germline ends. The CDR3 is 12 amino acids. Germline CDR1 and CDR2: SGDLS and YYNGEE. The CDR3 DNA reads TGTGCCAGCTCATACCTCGGAGGGGCGCAGTATTTT. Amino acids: CASSYLGGAQYF.